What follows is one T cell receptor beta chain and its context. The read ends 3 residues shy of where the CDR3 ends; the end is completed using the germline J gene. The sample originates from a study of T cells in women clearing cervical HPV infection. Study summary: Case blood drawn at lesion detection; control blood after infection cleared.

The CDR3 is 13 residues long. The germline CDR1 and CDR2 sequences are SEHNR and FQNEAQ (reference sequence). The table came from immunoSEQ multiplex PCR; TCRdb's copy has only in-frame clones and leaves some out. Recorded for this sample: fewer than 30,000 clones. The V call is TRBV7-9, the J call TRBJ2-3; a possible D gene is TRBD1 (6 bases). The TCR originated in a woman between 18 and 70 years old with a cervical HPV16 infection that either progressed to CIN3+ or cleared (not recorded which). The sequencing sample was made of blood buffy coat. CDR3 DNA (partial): TGTGCCAGCAGCATCGGGACAAAAGAGACG. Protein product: CASSIGTKET. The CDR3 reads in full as CASSIGTKETQYF.